The TCR beta chain under discussion was sequenced for a study of glioma-infiltrating T cells. Amplification of TCR alpha and beta CDR3 regions from RNA used iRepertoire nested multiplex PCR. One-step reverse transcription and amplification started from about 100-400 ng of tissue mRNA or PBMC total RNA. TCRdb recomputed calls from the multiplex PCR reads with MiXCR, one row per CDR3 protein. The data contain 85,000 to 110,000 distinct CDR3 sequences, approximately 28% of them singletons. Specimen: glioma tissue, nonneoplastic brain tissue, or PBMCs (not recorded which). The receptor was isolated from a human donor with low-grade glioma or glioblastoma, undergoing nonglioma brain surgery, or in good health (not recorded which).

CDR3 DNA: TGTGCCAGCAGCTTTCGGGACAGGGCCCCCCTGCCCCAGCATTTT. It specifies CASSFRDRAPLPQHF. The rearrangement links TRBV5-6 to TRBJ1-5, with 9 bases lining up with TRBD1. With V trimmed by 2 bases and J by 9 bases, 9 bases remained unmatched. Germline values: CDR1 SGHDT, CDR2 YYEEEE. This CDR3 is built from 15 residues.